The 2 T cell receptor beta chains presented below share a single source sample, sequenced in a study of cytomegalovirus exposure and HLA in healthy donors. Primers: 60 Vbeta forward and 13 Jbeta reverse. The repertoire was sequenced with immunoSEQ multiplex PCR; TCRdb's copy has only in-frame clones and lacks some. The repertoire holds 110,000 to 150,000 clones, just under 85% seen once, with roughly 9.7% in the top ten. Sequencing was done on a sample of PBMCs. The origin of the receptors is a woman aged 55-70 years in good health and CMV-seropositive.

V is TRBV5-1 and J is TRBJ2-3, with 11 bases matching TRBD2. CDR3 length: 15 amino acids. V shed 3 bases, J shed 2 bases, and the junction held 2 bases outside the gene matches. Germline V gene data show CDR1 as SGHRS and CDR2 as YFSETQ. The chain's CDR3 is CASSSSGRTTDTQYF. The CDR3 DNA reads as TGCGCCAGCAGCTCTAGCGGGAGGACCACAGATACGCAGTATTTT.

V and J are TRBV7-2 and TRBJ2-3; 7 nucleotides align to TRBD2. V shed 1 base, J shed 0 bases, and the junction held 4 bases outside the gene matches. Per germline, CDR1 SGHTA and CDR2 FQGNSA. The CDR3 runs to 16 residues. As DNA, the CDR3 is TGTGCCAGCAGCTTAGGAGCGGGGCTTAGCACAGATACGCAGTATTTT. Protein sequence: CASSLGAGLSTDTQYF.